This T cell receptor (beta chain) was obtained from a study of cytomegalovirus exposure and HLA in healthy donors (TCRdb year 2017). Study-level background: In an earlier analysis of roughly 590 of the donors, 276 Gb of sequence data and 117 million unique TCR beta sequences from approximately 180 million T cells were reported. Of the roughly 400 genotyped donors, approximately 82% fell in the genetic ancestry cluster associated with self-reported Caucasian donors. To predict cytomegalovirus infection status, the study brought together high-throughput TCR immunosequencing, statistical association of individual TCRs with disease status, and machine learning. A later genetic analysis took genome-wide SNP genotypes for about three fifths of the roughly 670 donors and used that subset as a discovery cohort. The number of typed donors differed by locus: roughly 620-640 for A, B, C, DRB1 and DQB1; some 540 for DQA1; 600 to 610 for DPA1; and about 470 for DPB1. In the later analysis, no new phenotypic data were used to find candidate immune exposures; instead, reliance was placed on TCR beta sequences and their occurrence across donors. Across about 380 genotyped donors of the cohort, an average of approximately 240,000 unique TCR beta nucleotide sequences per donor were sequenced, and roughly a sixth of those sequences were non-productive. A later analysis re-examined previously published TCR beta repertoires from just over 650 donors and added high-resolution HLA genotyping to investigate patterns of TCR occurrence. Alongside the repertoire data, information on donor age, sex, ethnicity and CMV serostatus was compiled. An earlier analysis of some 500 of the donors used high-throughput TCR beta sequencing to judge whether each TCR beta V gene segment behaved as functional or pseudogenic. Roughly 320 gigabases of sequencing data and around 85 million unique TCR sequences made up an early release that covered 500 to 650 HLA-typed donors. The aim of the study was to test whether cataloging public T cell receptors could identify signatures of past pathogen exposure. Both class I and class II loci were covered by HLA typing, at four-digit resolution. A separate validation cohort of about 110 different subjects was used in addition to the roughly 670-subject first cohort. About 5 DR-DQ haplotypes were handled as single units for association and clustering, since linkage in the cohort was strong. The study used immunosequencing to profile the T cell repertoires of several hundred subjects and linked those repertoires to cytomegalovirus serostatus. Every discovery cohort repertoire had been produced on one sequencing platform.

The cohort was made up of 650 to 700 healthy bone marrow donors. At the time of sampling, every cohort member was nominally healthy, though immune exposures that went unrecorded were likely present. The donor was CMV seronegative and belonged to the group of under 400 seronegative cohort members. A peripheral blood sample was collected from each donor, and TCR beta sequencing was performed on peripheral blood mononuclear cells. The Qiagen DNeasy Blood Extraction Kit was used to extract genomic DNA from the blood cell samples. Libraries were made using the immunoSEQ multiplex PCR assay. A mixture of 60 forward primers for TCR Vbeta segments and 13 reverse primers for TCR Jbeta segments was used in the multiplex PCR. Amplification of the CDR3 region of rearranged TCR beta genes was performed with a multiplex PCR assay on genomic DNA. On the Illumina HiSeq System, the amplified TCR beta libraries were sequenced as 87-base-pair reads. The paper's data handling went like this. A later analysis counted tens of millions of unique TCR beta chains across the 666 repertoires, and 9 million to 14 million of these chains were shared by at least two donors. Raw reads were error-corrected and collapsed into unique sequences by a nearest-neighbor algorithm in which closely related sequences were merged to remove PCR and sequencing errors. CDR3 sequences were aligned to IMGT reference sequences to assign V, D and J gene segments. For a sequence to be retained, a match of at least six nucleotides to both a V gene segment and a J gene segment was required. Rearrangements were classified as productive when the CDR3 lacked stop codons and remained in frame with V and J, and all other rearrangements were classified as non-productive. Following IMGT convention, CDR3 was defined as the stretch from the second conserved V-encoded cysteine up to the conserved J-encoded phenylalanine. The earlier analysis of 550 to 650 of the donors excluded any sequence lacking an unambiguous match to a single V gene segment. An earlier analysis of fewer than 650 of the donors classified V segments as functional when productive rearrangements were above 56.7% and as segregating when the standard deviation between donors was above 5%. To diagnose cytomegalovirus status from the catalog of TCR beta chain sequences, a statistical classification framework was built. In a later analysis, V and J genes were assigned by comparing TCR nucleotide sequences against IMGT/GENE-DB human TR gene sequences. Using the TCRdist pipeline, a later analysis assigned CDR3 sequences along with most-parsimonious VDJ recombination scenarios. In a later analysis, each TCR beta chain was defined by its CDR3 amino acid sequence together with its V-gene family, and reads without a unique V-gene family were excluded. To address suspected cross-contamination and a sequencing artifact, a later analysis removed 592 highly shared, low-generation-probability nucleotide sequences. For each public chain, a later analysis derived a clonal expansion index from normalized ranks of inferred template counts within each repertoire. A later analysis computed generation probabilities with a VDJ recombination model fitted to out-of-frame rearrangements, and checked the results against IGoR. Hypergeometric tests were used in a later analysis to score TCR-TCR, TCR-HLA and TCR-CMV co-occurrence, with a repertoire-size bias correction applied to the TCR pairs. False discovery rates were estimated in a later analysis by permuting HLA or CMV assignments 20 times. A later analysis grouped co-occurring TCRs with DBSCAN, adding TCRdist sequence similarity when clustering within HLA-allele-positive subsets. Co-occurrence clustering excluded repertoires with fewer than 30,000 or more than 120,000 public chains, plus five with anomalous nucleotide sharing. TCRdb holds this immuneACCESS table with in-frame rearrangements only. Some clones are missing; in checked studies, unresolved V genes explain under half, and the rest has no known cause. V and J calls and clone size are given by that table; D and trimming were obtained from the DNA. Recorded for this sample are about 150,000 clones; about 10% of them occurred a single time. Together, the top ten hold under 2% of the sample.

What the study reported, not specific to this receptor: A later analysis reported that several top co-occurrence clusters appeared linked to parvovirus B19, influenza, CMV and Epstein-Barr virus. A further reported finding was that TCR beta sequences accurately predicted the HLA-A and HLA-B alleles for most subjects in the first cohort. In both the original and validation cohorts, the classifier was reported to diagnose cytomegalovirus status with high specificity and sensitivity. Strong co-occurrence of HLA alleles, especially DR and DQ, made assigning TCR associations to individual alleles difficult. The cohort was sequenced for TCR beta chains only, and without alpha or paired-chain data the features that could be detected were limited. Sequencing depth was assumed to be roughly uniform across donors in the presence/absence analyses, though that assumption may not hold. Seventeen rarely observed V segments, including chromosome 9 orphons, were excluded from the earlier analysis of about 500 of the donors because counts were too low. The study gave a list of 150 to 200 TCR beta chains associated with cytomegalovirus. Immune exposure information for the cohort was limited to CMV serostatus. Specific HLA alleles were associated with 15,000 to 20,000 TCR beta sequences at a false discovery rate of 0.05 in a later analysis. A later genetic analysis associated a missense DCLRE1C variant with V-gene and J-gene trimming of TCR beta chains, and an independent cohort replicated the association. In an earlier analysis of approximately 590 of the donors, most TCR beta V segments were observed in productive rearrangements about 87% or about 30% of the time, broadly matching IMGT annotations. A few of the identified cytomegalovirus-associated TCR beta chains were confirmed in vitro to be specific for cytomegalovirus antigens. Some IMGT-functional V segments, including TRBV6-2 and TRBV6-3, could not be told apart with the 87-base-pair reads, so those segments were excluded. A later analysis found that TCR association rates varied across HLA loci, with DRB1 alleles showing the most associated TCRs and HLA-C alleles the fewest. In a later analysis, HLA-associated TCR beta chains showed more clonal expansion and lower generation probabilities than non-associated chains that were equally common. A group of highly shared sequence variants was considered likely to be a technical artifact of the sequencing pipeline. In a later analysis, most CMV-associated TCR beta chains were found to appear HLA-restricted, with HLA associations seemingly driven largely by CMV exposure. The authors suggested that the approach could potentially be generalized to other disease states and immunological phenotypes. While some public TCRs were present in many individuals, most TCR sequences turned up only very rarely across donors. Compared with the approximately 670-donor mean, donors in an Asian-associated ancestry cluster had fewer N-insertions in productive TCRs, according to a later genetic analysis. Because some donors lacked HLA typing at each locus, the association tests relied only on the typed subset. Linkage disequilibrium might explain the correlated functional status among segregating V segments, but an unknown experimental factor could not be ruled out.

Unmatched junction bases come to 2, with V trimmed by 3 bases and J by 0 bases. From the cysteine through the phenylalanine, the CDR3 covers 16 amino acids. Of all the DNA, just the CDR3 is kept, 48 bases in frame from base 1. As encoded in the germline V gene, CDR1 is SGHVS while CDR2 is FNYEAQ. Concerning this clone: Its antigen has not been determined. No quality values exist for individual bases; no much larger clone is one base distant.

Sequencing was carried out using PBMCs. The origin of this receptor is a man aged 50-60 years in good health and CMV-seronegative. The rearranged chain carries TRBV7-6 and TRBJ2-3; 11 of the junction bases match TRBD2. The DNA sequence is given as TGTGCCAGCAGCTTGGGACTAGCGGCTAGCACAGATACGCAGTATTTT. Its protein product is CASSLGLAASTDTQYF.